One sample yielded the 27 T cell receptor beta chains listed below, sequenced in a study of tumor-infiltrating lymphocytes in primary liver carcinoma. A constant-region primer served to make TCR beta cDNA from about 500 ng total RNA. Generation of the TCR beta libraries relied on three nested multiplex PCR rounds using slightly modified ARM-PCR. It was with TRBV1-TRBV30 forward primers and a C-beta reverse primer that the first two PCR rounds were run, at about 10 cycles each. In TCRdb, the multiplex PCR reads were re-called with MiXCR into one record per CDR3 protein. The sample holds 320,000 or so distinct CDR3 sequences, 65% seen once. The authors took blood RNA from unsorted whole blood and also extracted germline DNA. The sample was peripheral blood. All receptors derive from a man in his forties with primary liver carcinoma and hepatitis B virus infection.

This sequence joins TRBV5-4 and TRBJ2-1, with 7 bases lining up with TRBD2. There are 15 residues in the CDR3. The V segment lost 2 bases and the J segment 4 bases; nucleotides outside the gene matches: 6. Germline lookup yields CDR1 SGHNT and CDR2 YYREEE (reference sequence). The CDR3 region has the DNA TGTGCCAGCAGCTTATTTGTGGGGGGGTACAATGAGCAGTTCTTC. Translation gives CASSLFVGGYNEQFF.

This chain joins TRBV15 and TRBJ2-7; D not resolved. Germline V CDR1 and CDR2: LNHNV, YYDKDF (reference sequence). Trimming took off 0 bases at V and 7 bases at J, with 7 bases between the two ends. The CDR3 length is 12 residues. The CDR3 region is CATSRDPKEQYF. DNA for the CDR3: TGTGCCACCAGCAGAGATCCGAAGGAGCAGTACTTC.

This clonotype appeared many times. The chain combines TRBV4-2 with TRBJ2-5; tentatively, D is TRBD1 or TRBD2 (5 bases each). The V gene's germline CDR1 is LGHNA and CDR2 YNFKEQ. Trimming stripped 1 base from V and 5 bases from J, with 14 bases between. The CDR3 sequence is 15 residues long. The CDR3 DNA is TGTGCCAGCAGCCAAGCGTTCATGGGGGAGGAGACCCAGTACTTC. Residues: CASSQAFMGEETQYF.

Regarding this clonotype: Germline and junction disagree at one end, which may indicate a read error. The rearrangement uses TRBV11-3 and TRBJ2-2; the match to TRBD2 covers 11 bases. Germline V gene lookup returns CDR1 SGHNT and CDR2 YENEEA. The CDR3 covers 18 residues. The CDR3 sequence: CVSSPRRLAGGNTGELFF. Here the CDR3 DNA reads TGTGTCAGCAGCCCCAGACGTCTAGCGGGAGGAAACACCGGGGAGCTGTTTTTT.

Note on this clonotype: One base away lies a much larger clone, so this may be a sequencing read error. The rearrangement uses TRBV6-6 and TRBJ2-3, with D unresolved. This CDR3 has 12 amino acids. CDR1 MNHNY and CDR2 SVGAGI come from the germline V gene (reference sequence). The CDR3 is CDSSYNKDTQYF. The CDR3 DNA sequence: TGTGACAGCAGTTACAATAAAGATACGCAGTATTTT.

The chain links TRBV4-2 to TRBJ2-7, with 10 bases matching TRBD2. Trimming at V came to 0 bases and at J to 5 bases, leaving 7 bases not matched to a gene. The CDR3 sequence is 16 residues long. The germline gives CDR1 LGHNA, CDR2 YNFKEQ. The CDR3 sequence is CASSQDQVAGGHEQYF. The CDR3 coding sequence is TGTGCCAGCAGCCAAGATCAGGTAGCGGGGGGCCACGAGCAGTACTTC.

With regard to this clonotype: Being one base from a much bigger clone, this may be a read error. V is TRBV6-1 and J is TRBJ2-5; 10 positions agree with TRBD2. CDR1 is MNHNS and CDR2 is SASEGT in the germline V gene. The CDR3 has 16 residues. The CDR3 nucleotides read TGTGCCACCAGTAGACGGGGACTAGCGAGACAAGAGACCCAGTACTTC. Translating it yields CATSRRGLARQETQYF.

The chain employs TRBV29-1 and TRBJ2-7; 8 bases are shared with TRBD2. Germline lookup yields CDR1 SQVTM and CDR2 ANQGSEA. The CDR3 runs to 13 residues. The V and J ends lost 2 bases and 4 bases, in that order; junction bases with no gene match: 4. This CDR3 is CSVESGRGYEQYF. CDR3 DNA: TGCAGCGTTGAAAGCGGGAGAGGGTACGAGCAGTACTTC.

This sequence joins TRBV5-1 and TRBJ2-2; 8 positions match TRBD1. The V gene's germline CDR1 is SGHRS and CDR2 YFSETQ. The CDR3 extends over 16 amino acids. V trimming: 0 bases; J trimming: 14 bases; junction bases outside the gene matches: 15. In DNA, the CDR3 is TGCGCCAGCAGCTTGGAAACAGGGGGTAACACCGAGGAACTGTTTTTT. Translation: CASSLETGGNTEELFF.

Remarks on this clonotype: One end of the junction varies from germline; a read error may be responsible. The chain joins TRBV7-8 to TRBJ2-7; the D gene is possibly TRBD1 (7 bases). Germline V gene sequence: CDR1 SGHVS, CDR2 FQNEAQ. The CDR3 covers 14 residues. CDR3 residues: CASSGRDSPRELYF. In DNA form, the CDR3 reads TGTGCCAGCAGCGGGCGGGACAGCCCTAGAGAGCTGTACTTC.

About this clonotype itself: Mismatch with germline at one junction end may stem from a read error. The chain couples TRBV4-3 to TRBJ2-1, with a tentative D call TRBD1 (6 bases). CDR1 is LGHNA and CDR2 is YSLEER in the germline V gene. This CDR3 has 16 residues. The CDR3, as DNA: TGCGCCAGCAACCAGGGGTCGAGAGTTTCTCACACTGAGCAATTCTTC. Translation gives CASNQGSRVSHTEQFF.

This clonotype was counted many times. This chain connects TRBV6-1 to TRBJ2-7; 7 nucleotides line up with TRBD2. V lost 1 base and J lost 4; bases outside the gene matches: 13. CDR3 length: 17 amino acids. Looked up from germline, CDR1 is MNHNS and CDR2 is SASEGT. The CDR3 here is CASSEGAGGGNVYEQYF. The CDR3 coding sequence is TGTGCCAGCAGTGAAGGGGCCGGCGGGGGTAACGTGTACGAGCAGTACTTC.

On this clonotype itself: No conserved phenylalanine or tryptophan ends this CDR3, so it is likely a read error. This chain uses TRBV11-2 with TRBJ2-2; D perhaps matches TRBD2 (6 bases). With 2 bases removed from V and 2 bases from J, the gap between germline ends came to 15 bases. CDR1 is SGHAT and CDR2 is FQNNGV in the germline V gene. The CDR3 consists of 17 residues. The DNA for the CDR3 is TGTGCCAGCAGCTTATTTTCGCGGCGGGAAAACACCGGGGAGCTGTTTTTG. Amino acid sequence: CASSLFSRRENTGELFL.

This chain's CDR3 is CASSTGRVQFF. In DNA form, the CDR3 reads TGTGCCAGTAGCACAGGCAGGGTGCAGTTCTTC. V usage is TRBV19 and J usage is TRBJ2-1; D may be TRBD1 (5 bases). There are 11 residues in the CDR3. With 6 bases removed from V and 12 bases from J, the gap between germline ends came to 12 bases. Germline V gives CDR1 LNHDA, CDR2 SQIVND (reference sequence).

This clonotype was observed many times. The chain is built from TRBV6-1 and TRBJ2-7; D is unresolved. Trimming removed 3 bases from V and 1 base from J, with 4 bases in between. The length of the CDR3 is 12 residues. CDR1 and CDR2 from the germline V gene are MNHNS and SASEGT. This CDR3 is CASSESSYEQYF. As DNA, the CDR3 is TGTGCCAGCAGTGAGTCTTCCTACGAGCAGTACTTC.

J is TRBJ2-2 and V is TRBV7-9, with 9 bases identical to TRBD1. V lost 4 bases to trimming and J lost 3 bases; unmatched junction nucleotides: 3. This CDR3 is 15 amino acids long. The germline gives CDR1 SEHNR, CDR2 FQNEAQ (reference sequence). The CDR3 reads CASSSHRGHTGELFF. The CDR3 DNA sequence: TGTGCCAGCAGCTCCCACAGGGGGCACACCGGGGAGCTGTTTTTT.

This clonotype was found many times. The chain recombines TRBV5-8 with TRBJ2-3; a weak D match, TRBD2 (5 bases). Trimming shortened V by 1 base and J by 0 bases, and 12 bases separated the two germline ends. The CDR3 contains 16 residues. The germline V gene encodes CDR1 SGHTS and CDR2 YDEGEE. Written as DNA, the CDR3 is TGTGCCAGCAGCTTGCGGGATGGTGCTAGCACAGATACGCAGTATTTT. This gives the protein CASSLRDGASTDTQYF.

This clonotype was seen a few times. The CDR3 DNA follows: TGTGCCAGCAGCTTAGTTGGGGTAGAGGCCCCCTACGAGCAGTACTTC. It specifies CASSLVGVEAPYEQYF. This chain joins TRBV7-9 and TRBJ2-7; D ambiguous. Trimming left V 1 base short and J 2 bases short, with 15 bases between. This CDR3 is built from 16 residues. The germline CDR1 and CDR2 sequences are SEHNR and FQNEAQ (reference sequence).

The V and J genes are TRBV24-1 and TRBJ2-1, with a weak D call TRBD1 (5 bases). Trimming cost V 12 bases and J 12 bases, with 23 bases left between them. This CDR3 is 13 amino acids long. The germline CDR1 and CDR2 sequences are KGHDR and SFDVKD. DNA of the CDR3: TGTGCCTCCAAGGGGAACCAGTGGGATGTGCAGTTCTTC. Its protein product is CASKGNQWDVQFF.

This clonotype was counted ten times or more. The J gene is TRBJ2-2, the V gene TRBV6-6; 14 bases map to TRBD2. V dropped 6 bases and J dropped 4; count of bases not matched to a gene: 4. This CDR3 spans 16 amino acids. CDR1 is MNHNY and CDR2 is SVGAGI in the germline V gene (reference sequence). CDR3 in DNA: TGTGCCAGCAGAGGGACTAGCGGGAGAAGCACCGGGGAGCTGTTTTTT. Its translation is CASRGTSGRSTGELFF.

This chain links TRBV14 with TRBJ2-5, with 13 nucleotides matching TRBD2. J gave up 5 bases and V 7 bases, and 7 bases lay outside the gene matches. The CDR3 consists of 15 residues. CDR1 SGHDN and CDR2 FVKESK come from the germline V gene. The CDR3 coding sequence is TGTGCCAGCAACCCGGGACTAGCGGGAAGCGAGACCCAGTACTTC. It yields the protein CASNPGLAGSETQYF.

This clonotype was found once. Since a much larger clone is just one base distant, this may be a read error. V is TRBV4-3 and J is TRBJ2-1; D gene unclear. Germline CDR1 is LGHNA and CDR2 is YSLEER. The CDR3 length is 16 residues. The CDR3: CTSSHFLREDYNEQFF. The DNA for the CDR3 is TGCACCAGCAGCCACTTCCTAAGAGAGGACTACAATGAGCAGTTCTTC.

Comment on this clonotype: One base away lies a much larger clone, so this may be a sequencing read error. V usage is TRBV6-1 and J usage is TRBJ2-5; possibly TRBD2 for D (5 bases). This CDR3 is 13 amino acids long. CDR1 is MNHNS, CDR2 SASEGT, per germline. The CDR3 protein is CASSSRGQETEYF. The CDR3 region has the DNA TGTGCCAGCAGCTCCCGGGGTCAAGAGACCGAGTACTTC.

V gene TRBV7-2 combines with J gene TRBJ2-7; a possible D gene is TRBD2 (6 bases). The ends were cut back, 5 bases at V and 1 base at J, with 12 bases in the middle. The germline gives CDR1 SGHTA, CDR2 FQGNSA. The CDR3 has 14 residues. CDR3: CASSTRRESYEQYF. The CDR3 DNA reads TGTGCCAGCAGCACACGTCGGGAGTCCTACGAGCAGTACTTC.

CDR3 residues: CASTQAGQPWETQYF. The DNA for the CDR3 is TGCGCCAGTACTCAAGCGGGACAACCGTGGGAGACCCAGTACTTC. The chain couples TRBV5-1 to TRBJ2-5, with a possible D match to TRBD2 (7 bases). Germline V gene lookup returns CDR1 SGHRS and CDR2 YFSETQ. Deletions cut 8 bases from V and 5 bases from J, with 22 bases between. CDR3 length equals 15 residues.

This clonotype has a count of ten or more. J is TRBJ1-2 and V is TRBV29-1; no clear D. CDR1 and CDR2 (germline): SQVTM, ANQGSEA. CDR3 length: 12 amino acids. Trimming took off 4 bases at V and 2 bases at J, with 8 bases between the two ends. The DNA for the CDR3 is TGCAGCGTTGGAACACTCAACTATGGCTACACCTTC. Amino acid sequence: CSVGTLNYGYTF.

Written as DNA, the CDR3 is TGTGCCATCAAGGGAGTAGCGGGGACCGGGGAGCTGTTTTTT. It codes for CAIKGVAGTGELFF. The rearrangement links TRBV10-3 to TRBJ2-2; TRBD2 agrees at 8 bases. Germline CDR1 ENHRY, CDR2 SYGVKD. The trim removed 7 bases at V and 5 bases at J, leaving 6 bases unmatched. This CDR3 is 14 amino acids long.